The rows below give T cell receptor beta chains drawn from one sample of a study of blood T cell repertoires in COVID-19. Some clones are missing from TCRdb's copy, which holds only in-frame ones; the method was immunoSEQ multiplex PCR. Of approximately 210,000 clones in the sample, roughly three quarters are singletons; the top ten hold around a sixth. Input material: PBMCs or T cells enriched from blood (not recorded which). Receptors were obtained from a woman in her forties or fifties with acute COVID-19. Each CDR3 is given with its conserved first and last residue. The order of the fields is V gene, clone size, J gene, D gene, CDR3 protein, CDR3 DNA. The D gene is left open where the match is weak. Size values are once, few and many counts, or a class for expanded clones, and some rows have none.

TRBV4-3	-	TRBJ2-3	TRBD2	CASSHESSGGAATDTQYF	TGCGCCAGCAGCCACGAATCTAGCGGGGGGGCAGCCACAGATACGCAGTATTTT
TRBV11-2	once	TRBJ2-1	TRBD2	CASSSSGVLSYNEQFF	TGTGCCAGCAGCTCTAGCGGGGTCCTCTCCTACAATGAGCAGTTCTTC
TRBV7-2	-	TRBJ1-4	-	CASSWRGASGPNEKLFF	TGTGCCAGCAGCTGGCGGGGGGCCTCGGGCCCGAATGAAAAACTGTTTTTT
TRBV9	few	TRBJ2-4	-	CASSVGALAKNIQYF	TGTGCCAGCAGCGTAGGGGCGCTAGCCAAAAACATTCAGTACTTC
TRBV5-1	once	TRBJ1-6	-	CASSLVDGRNSPLHF	TGCGCCAGCAGCTTGGTGGACGGGAGAAATTCACCCCTCCACTTT
TRBV28	-	TRBJ1-4	TRBD1	CASSLSSGTGDEKLFF	TGTGCCAGCAGTTTATCCTCCGGGACAGGGGATGAAAAACTGTTTTTT
TRBV15	-	TRBJ1-1	TRBD1	CATSMGQMNTEAFF	TGTGCCACCAGCATGGGACAGATGAACACTGAAGCTTTCTTT
TRBV6-2/TRBV6-3	-	TRBJ2-5	TRBD2	CASSYGAGGPQTQYF	TGTGCCAGCAGTTACGGGGCGGGGGGGCCCCAGACCCAGTACTTC
TRBV28	-	TRBJ1-1	-	CASILTAFNTEAFF	TGTGCCAGCATACTAACCGCATTTAACACTGAAGCTTTCTTT
TRBV18	-	TRBJ1-5	TRBD1	CASSPDRGNQPQHF	TGTGCCAGCTCACCGGACAGGGGCAATCAGCCCCAGCATTTT
TRBV9	-	TRBJ1-1	TRBD1	CASSFSTGDTEAFF	TGTGCCAGCAGCTTCTCGACAGGGGACACTGAAGCTTTCTTT
TRBV28	-	TRBJ1-1	-	CASRGGGGIEEAFF	TGTGCCAGCAGGGGCGGCGGGGGTATCGAAGAAGCTTTCTTT
TRBV7-7	-	TRBJ1-3	TRBD1	CASSLAKGAGNTIYF	TGTGCCAGCAGCTTAGCGAAGGGGGCGGGAAACACCATATATTTT
TRBV29-1	-	TRBJ1-3	TRBD1	CSAAEYGTENHTIYF	TGCAGCGCCGCCGAATACGGGACAGAGAATCACACCATATATTTT
TRBV14	-	TRBJ1-2	TRBD1	CASSRGQERYYGYTF	TGTGCCAGCAGCCGGGGACAGGAAAGGTACTATGGCTACACCTTC
TRBV24-1	-	TRBJ2-3	-	CATGGSTDTQYF	TGTGCCACCGGCGGTAGCACAGATACGCAGTATTTT
TRBV18	few	TRBJ2-5	TRBD2	CASSPPSSGGAKTQYF	TGTGCCAGCTCACCACCGAGTAGCGGGGGGGCCAAGACCCAGTACTTC
TRBV2	-	TRBJ2-1	-	CASSEALFNEQFF	TGTGCCAGCAGTGAAGCGCTATTCAATGAGCAGTTCTTC
TRBV7-2	few	TRBJ1-1	-	CASSFARNTEAFF	TGTGCCAGCAGCTTCGCCAGGAACACTGAAGCTTTCTTT
TRBV5-6	-	TRBJ1-5	TRBD1	CASSLGIGGLSNQPQHF	TGTGCCAGCAGCTTGGGGATAGGGGGCCTTAGCAATCAGCCCCAGCATTTT
TRBV4-2	-	TRBJ2-5	TRBD2	CASSQGIGGSLETQYF	TGTGCCAGCAGCCAAGGGATCGGGGGGAGTCTGGAGACCCAGTACTTC
TRBV14	-	TRBJ1-1	-	CASSQSWNTEAFF	TGTGCCAGCAGCCAATCTTGGAACACTGAAGCTTTCTTT
TRBV6-5	-	TRBJ1-2	-	CASSNRGLDNYGYTF	TGTGCCAGCTCTAATAGGGGATTAGATAACTATGGCTACACCTTC
TRBV7-9	-	TRBJ2-5	TRBD2	CASSPRGGGETQYF	TGTGCCAGCAGCCCTCGGGGGGGAGGAGAGACCCAGTACTTC
TRBV7-9	once	TRBJ2-5	-	CASSRDTGYQETQYF	TGTGCCAGCAGCCGGGACACCGGGTACCAAGAGACCCAGTACTTC